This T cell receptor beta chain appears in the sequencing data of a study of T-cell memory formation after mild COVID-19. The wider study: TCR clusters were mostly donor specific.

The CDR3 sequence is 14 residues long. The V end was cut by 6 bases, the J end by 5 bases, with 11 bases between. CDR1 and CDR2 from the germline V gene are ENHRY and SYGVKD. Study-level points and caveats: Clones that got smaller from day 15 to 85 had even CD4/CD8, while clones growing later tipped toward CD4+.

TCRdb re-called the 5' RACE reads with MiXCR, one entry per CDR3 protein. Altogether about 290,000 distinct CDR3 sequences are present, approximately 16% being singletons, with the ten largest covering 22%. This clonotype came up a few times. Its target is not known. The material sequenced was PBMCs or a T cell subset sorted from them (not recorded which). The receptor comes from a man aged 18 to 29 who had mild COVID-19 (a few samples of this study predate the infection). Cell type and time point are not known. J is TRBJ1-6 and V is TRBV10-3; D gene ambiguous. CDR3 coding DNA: TGTGCCATCAGGCTTGGCAGTCATAATTCACCCCTCCACTTT. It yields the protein CAIRLGSHNSPLHF.